This T cell receptor beta chain was profiled in a study of blood T cell repertoires in COVID-19. Study-level background: Donors in the United States, Italy and Spain gave samples during acute or convalescent COVID-19. T cells, B-cell-depleted T cells, or PBMCs supplied cDNA or gDNA.

Germline values: CDR1 WSHSY, CDR2 SAAADI. The trim removed 3 bases at V and 9 bases at J, leaving 9 bases unmatched. The CDR3 runs 15 residues. How the authors handled the data: From reference gene primer amplification, estimates of nucleated cell counts were derived. The method was immunoSEQ multiplex PCR; TCRdb's version includes in-frame clones alone and lacks a portion of them. V, J and clone size were drawn from that table, and D and trimming were deduced from the DNA. Among under 95,000 clones listed, about 73% were seen once. V usage is TRBV10-2 and J usage is TRBJ2-1; 9 bases are shared with TRBD2. Sequencing was carried out using peripheral blood. The sequence derives from a man aged 45 to 65 with active or convalescent COVID-19. The CDR3 region has the DNA TGCGCCAGCAGTGAAGGCGGGGGGGCCGGGGTTGAGCAGTTCTTC. This encodes CASSEGGGAGVEQFF.